Listed below are T cell receptor beta chains from one sample, sequenced in a study of T cells after posttransplantation cyclophosphamide. TCRdb's table, derived via immunoSEQ multiplex PCR, lists solely in-frame clones and lacks some. This repertoire holds tens of thousands of clones, and none appear only once. Specimen: PBMCs. Receptor source: a woman in her forties or fifties in good health and a related stem cell transplant donor. The CDR3 runs from the conserved cysteine through the conserved F or W. Fields, in order: V gene, CDR3 length, CDR3 protein.

>TRBV19|14
CASSHRGRNTEAFF
>TRBV5-1|14
CASSSQGATGELFF
>TRBV5-4|15
CASSPNGGSGNTIYF
>TRBV7-9|16
CASSFRDRVLETEAFF
>TRBV6-1|14
CASTQTGVYEKLFF
>TRBV7-3|14
CASSPGLVSDTQYF
>TRBV28|16
CASLDRGPIYNSPLHF
>TRBV27|15
CASTRVAGGGDTQYF
>TRBV7-8|14
CASSGGTGPEEQYF
>TRBV6-5|15
CASRNRAGGEDTQYF
>TRBV28|15
CASTVPGQLNSPLHF
>TRBV11-3|14
CASSSGQGLYGYTF
>TRBV7-2|14
CASSWPGHREKLFF
>TRBV5-4|14
CASSQGQAGNTIYF
>TRBV7-2|17
CASRREEGPRGGYGYTF
>TRBV4-3|15
CASSQVAGLNSPLHF
>TRBV6-1|13
CASAFVTGDEQYF
>TRBV4-1|16
CASSQGLTNSGNTIYF
>TRBV6-5|13
CASKRTAQETQYF
>TRBV7-3|13
CASSVDRNYGYTF
>TRBV9|15
CASSVSGSNQETQYF
>TRBV6-5|14
CASSPGTEPYGYTF
>TRBV28|16
CASTPPLAGRPDTQYF
>TRBV7-6|14
CASSLSGTRNTIYF
>TRBV5-5|13
CASSWGLAYEQYF
>TRBV14|16
CASSPIGGGSGDTQYF
>TRBV5-1|14
CASSGTGSTDTQYF
>TRBV6-6|14
CASSSGTVGYEQYF
>TRBV6-1|16
CASSGGLVGHYNEQFF
>TRBV15|14
CATSGNTGGETQYF
>TRBV7-9|15
CASSLYRGDTGELFF
>TRBV27|14
CASSLGGVVGEQYF